A selection of T cell receptor beta chains follows, all from one sample in a study of follicular helper T cells after annual influenza vaccination. Only in-frame clones appear in the TCRdb table, and some are missing; sequencing was by immunoSEQ multiplex PCR. In the table there are about 510 clones, around 83% of which are singletons. The specimen was CXCR5+ CD38+ circulating T follicular helper cells from blood, collected on the day of influenza vaccination. The receptors derive from an adult who received the influenza vaccine. The CDR3 runs from the conserved cysteine through the conserved F or W. The D gene is left open where the match is weak. Size is omitted from some rows. Given values are once, few, many or a class for expanded clones.

d_call,v_call,cdr3_length,j_call,clone_size,cdr3_aa,cdr3_nt
-,TRBV29-1,14,TRBJ2-1,-,CSVDFGPPSYEQFF,TGCAGCGTGGACTTTGGACCCCCGAGCTATGAGCAGTTCTTC
TRBD1,TRBV11-1,14,TRBJ2-3,few,CASTEEGATDTQYF,TGTGCCAGCACCGAAGAGGGGGCCACAGATACGCAGTATTTT
TRBD2,TRBV19,16,TRBJ2-1,-,CASSITASGGFGEQFF,TGTGCCAGTAGTATAACAGCTAGCGGGGGTTTCGGTGAGCAGTTCTTC
TRBD1,TRBV11-3,13,TRBJ2-1,-,CASSTHRGNEQFF,TGTGCCAGCTCAACGCACAGGGGAAATGAGCAGTTCTTC
TRBD2,TRBV5-1,17,TRBJ2-6,-,CASSLGLAASGANVLTF,TGCGCCAGCAGCTTGGGACTAGCTGCTTCTGGGGCCAACGTCCTGACTTTC
-,TRBV19,16,TRBJ1-5,-,CASSIIGVGRGQPQHF,TGTGCCAGTAGTATAATTGGAGTTGGACGGGGCCAGCCCCAGCATTTT
-,TRBV19,13,TRBJ1-2,-,CASSLTESYGYTF,TGTGCCAGTAGCCTGACAGAGTCCTATGGCTACACCTTC
-,TRBV25-1,16,TRBJ2-3,-,CASSARGLGGADTQYF,TGTGCCAGCAGTGCCCGGGGCCTCGGCGGGGCAGATACGCAGTATTTT
-,TRBV5-6,16,TRBJ2-1,once,CASSLLGSGNYNEQFF,TGTGCCAGCAGCTTGTTGGGTAGCGGAAACTACAATGAGCAGTTCTTC
-,TRBV30,14,TRBJ1-4,-,CAWSKLGTNEKLFF,TGTGCCTGGAGCAAACTTGGGACTAATGAAAAACTGTTTTTT
TRBD1,TRBV18,15,TRBJ1-1,-,CASSPRDRGSTEAFF,TGTGCCAGCTCACCGCGAGACAGGGGTAGCACTGAAGCTTTCTTT
-,TRBV28,14,TRBJ1-5,-,CASSVATANQPQHF,TGTGCCAGCAGTGTCGCGACGGCAAATCAGCCCCAGCATTTT
TRBD2,TRBV7-6,15,TRBJ2-7,-,CASSLGQGGFYEQYF,TGTGCCAGCAGCTTAGGTCAGGGAGGGTTCTACGAGCAGTACTTC
TRBD1,TRBV2,14,TRBJ1-2,-,CASSDGTGLYGYTF,TGTGCCAGCAGTGACGGGACAGGCCTCTATGGCTACACCTTC
-,TRBV6-1,17,TRBJ1-3,-,CASSEGLGGSSGNTIYF,TGTGCCAGCAGTGAAGGATTAGGGGGAAGCTCTGGAAACACCATATATTTT
-,TRBV4-2,15,TRBJ1-1,once,CASSREYTGGTEAFF,TGTGCCAGCAGCCGTGAATATACGGGAGGCACTGAAGCTTTCTTT
-,TRBV14,16,TRBJ2-6,-,CATGVGILSGANVLTF,TGTGCCACCGGAGTCGGAATACTCTCTGGGGCCAACGTCCTGACTTTC
-,TRBV14,13,TRBJ1-1,-,CASSQEENTEAFF,TGTGCCAGCAGCCAAGAAGAGAACACTGAAGCTTTCTTT
TRBD1,TRBV10-3,14,TRBJ2-5,-,CAISEGQGGETQYF,TGTGCCATCAGTGAGGGACAGGGAGGAGAGACCCAGTACTTC
TRBD1,TRBV6-1,15,TRBJ1-2,-,CASSDRTGINYGYTF,TGTGCCAGCAGTGACCGGACAGGTATAAACTATGGCTACACCTTC
-,TRBV11-1,14,TRBJ1-6,-,CASSGTAYNSPLHF,TGTGCCAGCAGCGGGACGGCTTATAATTCACCCCTCCACTTT
-,TRBV19,14,TRBJ1-1,-,CASSIRVSNTEAFF,TGTGCCAGTAGTATTAGGGTTTCGAACACTGAAGCTTTCTTT
TRBD2,TRBV18,15,TRBJ2-3,-,CASSPSGSGPDTQYF,TGTGCCAGCTCACCAAGCGGGAGCGGCCCAGATACGCAGTATTTT
-,TRBV5-4,16,TRBJ2-1,-,CASSLGAGSSYNEQFF,TGTGCCAGCAGCTTGGGGGCCGGAAGCTCCTACAATGAGCAGTTCTTC
TRBD1,TRBV5-1,19,TRBJ2-1,-,CASSLAGQGRQGADNEQFF,TGCGCCAGCAGCTTGGCCGGTCAGGGCCGACAGGGGGCGGACAATGAGCAGTTCTTC
TRBD1,TRBV5-1,15,TRBJ2-7,-,CASSQGADRGRGQYF,TGCGCCAGCAGCCAGGGAGCGGACAGGGGGAGAGGGCAGTACTTC
-,TRBV19,15,TRBJ1-2,once,CASSILFRSQGGYTF,TGTGCCAGTAGTATCTTATTCCGGTCCCAGGGTGGCTACACCTTC
TRBD2,TRBV6-5,15,TRBJ2-3,-,CASSYRSGRGDTQYF,TGTGCCAGCAGTTACCGCAGCGGGAGAGGTGATACGCAGTATTTT
TRBD2,TRBV10-3,15,TRBJ2-1,-,CAISGDGLGYNEQFF,TGTGCCATCAGTGGTGATGGACTAGGATACAATGAGCAGTTCTTC
-,TRBV19,11,TRBJ1-2,-,CASRRGKGYTF,TGTGCCAGTAGAAGGGGCAAGGGCTACACCTTC
-,TRBV6-1,16,TRBJ2-7,few,CASSDPRASGSYEQYF,TGTGCCAGCAGTGATCCGCGTGCGTCAGGTTCCTACGAGCAGTACTTC
TRBD1,TRBV11-2,17,TRBJ2-1,-,CASSRQGARIGGNEQFF,TGTGCCAGCAGCCGACAGGGGGCGCGTATAGGTGGCAATGAGCAGTTCTTC
TRBD2,TRBV5-1,14,TRBJ2-1,-,CASQREGSYNEQFF,TGCGCCAGCCAGCGGGAGGGCTCCTACAATGAGCAGTTCTTC
-,TRBV10-3,12,TRBJ2-1,-,CAIRGTFNEQFF,TGTGCCATCAGGGGGACCTTCAATGAGCAGTTCTTC
TRBD2,TRBV7-9,15,TRBJ2-7,-,CASSSRGLAGAEQYF,TGTGCCAGCAGCTCTAGAGGACTAGCGGGTGCCGAGCAGTACTTC
-,TRBV5-6,16,TRBJ1-4,-,CASSGTREGTNEKLFF,TGTGCCAGCAGCGGGACGAGGGAAGGAACTAATGAAAAACTGTTTTTT
-,TRBV29-1,14,TRBJ2-3,-,CSVGGSTGADTQYF,TGCAGCGTTGGCGGCAGCACCGGTGCAGATACGCAGTATTTT